This T cell receptor beta chain derives from a study of blood T cell repertoires in COVID-19. Overall study context: Acute-phase and convalescent COVID-19 samples originated in the United States, Italy and Spain. T cells, B-cell-depleted T cells, or PBMCs provided the cDNA or gDNA that served as material.

Original data processing: Researchers report that nucleated cell counts were estimated from reference gene primer amplification. Assay used: immunoSEQ multiplex PCR; TCRdb lists only in-frame clones, some missing. V and J calls and clone size follow that table, whereas D and trimming were derived from the DNA. The repertoire holds about 78,000 clones, with about 90% as singletons. J was trimmed by 2 bases and V by 5 bases; bases with no gene match: 16. The CDR3 length is 19 residues. Germline assignment: CDR1 PRHDT and CDR2 FYEKMQ (reference sequence). The sequenced sample was peripheral blood. This receptor was obtained from a woman aged 45-59 years in a cohort sampled during active COVID-19. This sequence joins TRBV13 and TRBJ2-3; 10 bases match TRBD2. CDR3 region: CASSAWLAGDQRITDTQYF. Written as DNA, the CDR3 is TGTGCCAGCAGCGCGTGGCTAGCGGGAGATCAAAGGATCACAGATACGCAGTATTTT.